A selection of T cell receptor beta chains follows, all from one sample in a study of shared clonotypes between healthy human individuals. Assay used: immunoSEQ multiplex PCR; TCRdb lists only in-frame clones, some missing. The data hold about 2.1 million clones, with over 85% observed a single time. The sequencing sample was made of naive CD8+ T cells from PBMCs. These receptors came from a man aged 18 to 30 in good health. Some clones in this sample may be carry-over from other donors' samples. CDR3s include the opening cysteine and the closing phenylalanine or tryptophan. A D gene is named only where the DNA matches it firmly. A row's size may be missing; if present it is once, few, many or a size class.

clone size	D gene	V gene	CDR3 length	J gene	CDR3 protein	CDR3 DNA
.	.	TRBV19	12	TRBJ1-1	CASDSLNTEAFF	TGTGCCAGCGACAGCCTAAACACTGAAGCTTTCTTT
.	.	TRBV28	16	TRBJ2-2	CASTPEGRIYTGELFF	TGTGCCAGCACCCCAGAGGGACGGATTTACACCGGGGAGCTGTTTTTT
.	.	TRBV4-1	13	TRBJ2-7	CASSQEGVYEQYF	TGCGCCAGCAGCCAAGAAGGGGTGTACGAGCAGTACTTC
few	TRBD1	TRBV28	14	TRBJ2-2	CASSLTGDTGELFF	TGTGCCAGCAGTTTAACAGGGGACACCGGGGAGCTGTTTTTT
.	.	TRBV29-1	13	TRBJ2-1	CSVVLRSYNEQFF	TGCAGCGTTGTTCTACGATCCTACAATGAGCAGTTCTTC
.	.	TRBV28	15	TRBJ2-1	CASSLGSGSYNEQFF	TGTGCCAGCAGTTTGGGGTCAGGGTCCTACAATGAGCAGTTCTTC
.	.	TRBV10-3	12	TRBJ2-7	CAISDTAYEQYF	TGTGCCATCAGTGATACGGCCTACGAGCAGTACTTC
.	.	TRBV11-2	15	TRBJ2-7	CASSLGTVPSYEQYF	TGTGCCAGCAGCTTAGGGACAGTCCCCTCCTACGAGCAGTACTTC
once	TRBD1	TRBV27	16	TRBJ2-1	CASSSRTGRAYNEQFF	TGTGCCAGCAGTTCTCGGACAGGGCGAGCCTACAATGAGCAGTTCTTC
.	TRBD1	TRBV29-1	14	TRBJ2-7	CSVGGTALIYEQYF	TGCAGCGTTGGTGGGACAGCATTAATCTACGAGCAGTACTTC
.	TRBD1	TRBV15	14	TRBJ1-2	CATSRTGGAYGYTF	TGTGCCACCAGCAGAACAGGGGGCGCATATGGCTACACCTTC
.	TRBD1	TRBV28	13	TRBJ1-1	CASSWDSNTEAFF	TGTGCCAGCAGTTGGGACAGCAACACTGAAGCTTTCTTT
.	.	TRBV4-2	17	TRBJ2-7	CASSQVQGGEGRHEQYF	TGTGCCAGCAGCCAAGTCCAGGGAGGAGAGGGGAGGCACGAGCAGTACTTC
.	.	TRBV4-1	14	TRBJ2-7	CASSPSGVSYEQYF	TGCGCCAGCAGCCCTTCGGGGGTCTCCTACGAGCAGTACTTC
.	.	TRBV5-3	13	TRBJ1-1	CAISTTGNTEAFF	TGTGCCATATCGACGACAGGGAACACTGAAGCTTTCTTT